This TCR beta chain is drawn from a study of blood T cells in healthy people across ages. As for this clonotype: Its cognate antigen is unknown.

A J-beta primer mix and a sample-barcoded 5' primer were used in a second PCR of about 7 to 12 cycles. TCRdb passed the 5' RACE reads through MiXCR, listing each CDR3 protein once. The profile shows over 600,000 distinct CDR3 sequences, roughly 20% of them singletons. The CDR3 extends over 15 amino acids. Trimming pared 6 bases from V and 5 bases from J, leaving 17 bases between. The germline V gene has CDR1 DFQATT and CDR2 SNEGSKA (reference sequence). General study findings and limits: The fall in TCR beta diversity per million T cells was roughly linear with age. Any conclusive comparison of naive versus antigen-experienced cells was prevented by using unsorted PBMCs.

The specimen was blood. This clonotype was obtained from a man between 65 and 85 years old in good health. The chain links TRBV20-1 to TRBJ1-6; D not resolved. Here the CDR3 reads CSAASGSQNNSPLHF. CDR3 DNA: TGCAGTGCCGCCTCGGGTTCACAGAATAATTCACCCCTCCACTTT.